Below are 2 T cell receptor beta chains sequenced from a single sample in a study of neurological immune-mediated disorders. TCRdb analysed the 5' RACE reads with MiXCR anew, one entry per CDR3 protein. The sample has approximately 68,000 distinct CDR3 sequences; approximately 5% are singletons. Specimen: PBMCs. The receptors stem from a woman aged 65 to 85 with multiple sclerosis.

Many counts were recorded for this clonotype. V and J are TRBV7-9 and TRBJ2-1; possibly TRBD1 for D (5 bases). CDR1 is SEHNR and CDR2 is FQNEAQ in the germline V gene (reference sequence). The CDR3 length is 11 residues. V lost 8 bases, J lost 4 bases, and 6 bases lay in between. The CDR3 bases are TGTGCCAGCCAGGGATACAATGAGCAGTTCTTC. Its protein is CASQGYNEQFF. The whole variable domain, remainder taken from reference TRBV7-9 and TRBJ2-1, is DTGVSQNPRHKITKRGQNVTFRCDPISEHNRLYWYRQTLGQGPEFLTYFQNEAQLEKSRLLSDRFSAERPKGSFSTLEIQRTEQGDSAMYLCASQGYNEQFFGPGTRLTVL.

This clonotype came up many times. The genes are TRBV2 and TRBJ2-1; TRBD2 aligns across 13 bases. The germline gives CDR1 SNHLY, CDR2 FYNNEI. V trimming: 5 bases; J trimming: 8 bases; junction bases outside the gene matches: 6. The CDR3 consists of 15 residues. In DNA, the CDR3 is TGTGCCAGCAGTACCGAAGGACTAGCGGGAGATGAGCAGTTCTTC. Its translation: CASSTEGLAGDEQFF.